Below are 22 T cell receptor beta chains sequenced from a single sample in a study of cytomegalovirus exposure and HLA in healthy donors. The primer mix had 60 Vbeta and 13 Jbeta primers. Assay used: immunoSEQ multiplex PCR; TCRdb lists only in-frame clones, some missing. The data hold about 260,000 clones, with 84% observed a single time. Sequenced material: PBMCs. The origin of the receptors is a woman aged 40 to 50 in good health and CMV-seropositive.

This clone was counted between two and nine times. The rearrangement links TRBV6-1 to TRBJ1-6; tentative D call: TRBD1 (5 bases). V was trimmed by 3 bases and J by 4 bases, leaving 13 bases between them. CDR3 length equals 16 residues. The V gene's germline CDR1 is MNHNS and CDR2 SASEGT. Here the CDR3 reads CASSENSGFYNSPLHF. Written as DNA, the CDR3 is TGTGCCAGCAGTGAGAACTCAGGGTTTTATAATTCACCCCTCCACTTT.

The chain employs TRBV7-2 and TRBJ2-1; 11 nucleotides align to TRBD2. The CDR3 loop spans 15 amino acids. V was pared by 5 bases and J by 4 bases, with 4 bases of the junction left unmatched. Germline CDR1 and CDR2: SGHTA and FQGNSA. The CDR3 region is CASSPRLAGYNEQFF. The CDR3 nucleotides read TGTGCCAGCAGCCCCCGACTAGCGGGGTACAATGAGCAGTTCTTC.

The V and J genes are TRBV28 and TRBJ1-5; 10 bases match TRBD1. The germline CDR1 and CDR2 sequences are MDHEN and SYDVKM. The CDR3 is 15 amino acids. V lost 4 bases, J lost 6 bases, and 6 bases stayed unmatched. DNA of the CDR3: TGTGCCAGCAGTTCTGGACAGGGGGGGTCTCAGCCCCAGCATTTT. Translated, it gives CASSSGQGGSQPQHF.

The chain links TRBV10-3 to TRBJ1-1; 8 nucleotides match TRBD1. The CDR3 covers 15 residues. With V trimmed by 4 bases and J by 4 bases, 8 bases remained unmatched. Germline V gene lookup returns CDR1 ENHRY and CDR2 SYGVKD. CDR3 DNA sequence: TGTGCCATCAGTGGGACAGGGATTTTGGGCACTGAAGCTTTCTTT. Translation: CAISGTGILGTEAFF.

This clone turned up a few times. The rearrangement uses TRBV2 and TRBJ2-2; D is unresolved. In germline, CDR1 is SNHLY, CDR2 FYNNEI. The CDR3 extends over 11 amino acids. Between the trimmed V and J ends, which lost 4 bases and 7 bases, there was a span of 4 bases. CDR3 loop: CASSAFGELFF. The CDR3 DNA sequence: TGTGCCAGCAGTGCCTTCGGGGAGCTGTTTTTT. Filled out from reference TRBV2 and TRBJ2-2, the complete variable domain reads EPEVTQTPSHQVTQMGQEVILRCVPISNHLYFYWYRQILGQKVEFLVSFYNNEISEKSEIFDDQFSVERPDGSNFTLKIRSTKLEDSAMYFCASSAFGELFFGEGSRLTVL.

The chain links TRBV19 to TRBJ2-7, with 11 bases matching TRBD2. V was pared by 5 bases and J by 3 bases, with 6 bases of the junction left unmatched. Germline V gene data show CDR1 as LNHDA and CDR2 as SQIVND (reference sequence). The CDR3 is 15 amino acids. The CDR3 sequence is CASSAGTSGLYEQYF. CDR3 bases: TGTGCCAGTAGTGCCGGGACTAGCGGCCTCTACGAGCAGTACTTC.

This chain joins TRBV5-1 and TRBJ2-1; D gene ambiguous. This CDR3 is built from 15 residues. Germline V gives CDR1 SGHRS, CDR2 YFSETQ. V was trimmed by 4 bases and J by 4 bases, leaving 15 bases between them. CDR3 in amino acids: CASSPASPGYNEQFF. The CDR3 region has the DNA TGCGCCAGCAGCCCCGCGTCGCCCGGGTACAATGAGCAGTTCTTC.

DNA for the CDR3: TGTGCCAGCAGCTTAGGCTCCGGGACAGGGGATGGCTACACCTTC. This sequence encodes CASSLGSGTGDGYTF. V usage is TRBV7-9 and J usage is TRBJ1-2; 10 positions agree with TRBD1. The CDR3 covers 15 residues. Trimming took 1 base from V and 6 from J; bases not matched to a gene: 5. Germline assignment: CDR1 SEHNR and CDR2 FQNEAQ (reference sequence).

The chain employs TRBV6-1 and TRBJ1-1; a possible D gene is TRBD1 (5 bases). Germline-derived CDR1 and CDR2 are MNHNS and SASEGT. V dropped 2 bases and J dropped 4 bases, with 8 bases sitting between them. This CDR3 region has 13 residues. The CDR3 DNA reads as TGTGCCAGCAGTGAAAACGGGGGCACTGAAGCTTTCTTT. It encodes CASSENGGTEAFF.

This chain uses TRBV9 with TRBJ2-7; the match to TRBD2 covers 12 bases. Per germline, CDR1 SGDLS and CDR2 YYNGEE. Losses at the gene ends were 4 bases for V and 4 bases for J; bases not matched to a gene: 6. There are 15 residues in the CDR3. The CDR3 spells CASSSGTSGFYEQYF. CDR3 sequence (DNA): TGTGCCAGCAGCTCGGGGACTAGCGGGTTTTACGAGCAGTACTTC.

This sequence joins TRBV13 and TRBJ2-5, with TRBD2 identical over 10 bases. This CDR3 is built from 15 residues. V lost 2 bases and J lost 3; bases outside the gene matches: 3. Germline CDR1 and CDR2: PRHDT and FYEKMQ (reference sequence). The CDR3 region is CASSLFLAGEETQYF. For the CDR3, the DNA is TGTGCCAGCAGCTTATTTCTAGCGGGAGAAGAGACCCAGTACTTC.

The rearrangement uses TRBV11-3 and TRBJ2-7; possibly TRBD1 for D (6 bases). The CDR3 is 15 residues long. V was clipped by 1 base and J by 3 bases, with 13 bases between them. CDR1 is SGHNT and CDR2 is YENEEA in the germline V gene. The CDR3 is CASSLGTGHVYEQYF. CDR3 sequence (DNA): TGTGCCAGCAGCTTAGGTACGGGACATGTCTACGAGCAGTACTTC.

The V call is TRBV21-1, the J call TRBJ1-2. TRBV21-1 is tagged as a pseudogene. CDR3 length: 9 residues. CDR3 loop: CASSPLDTF. The CDR3 DNA sequence: TGTGCCAGCAGCCCCCTCGACACCTTC.

The chain carries TRBV11-2 and TRBJ1-3; the match to TRBD1 covers 7 bases. Trimming took 7 bases from V and 2 from J; bases not matched to a gene: 14. This CDR3 spans 17 amino acids. CDR1 is SGHAT and CDR2 is FQNNGV in the germline V gene. CDR3 loop: CASMWQGDTAPGNTIYF. The CDR3 nucleotides are TGTGCCAGCATGTGGCAGGGGGACACAGCTCCTGGAAACACCATATATTTT.

V and J are TRBV2 and TRBJ1-1, with D perhaps TRBD1 (5 bases). V lost 6 bases to trimming and J lost 3 bases, with 11 bases between them. The CDR3 spans 13 residues. Per the germline V gene, CDR1 is SNHLY and CDR2 is FYNNEI. The CDR3 nucleotides read TGTGCCAGCAGCGGAACAGGCTACACTGAAGCTTTCTTT. Amino acids: CASSGTGYTEAFF.

The V call is TRBV19, the J call TRBJ1-5, with TRBD1 identical over 9 bases. The CDR3 is made up of 16 amino acids. The junction had 6 bases not matched to a gene; V was cut back by 3 bases and J by 3 bases. Germline CDR1 and CDR2: LNHDA and SQIVND (reference sequence). The CDR3 sequence: CASSIGTGMANQPQHF. The CDR3 DNA reads TGTGCCAGTAGTATCGGGACAGGGATGGCCAATCAGCCCCAGCATTTT.

V and J are TRBV11-3 and TRBJ1-1; D is uncertain. The CDR3 extends over 13 amino acids. V shed 5 bases and J shed 0 bases, with 7 bases lying between them. CDR1 and CDR2 from the germline V gene are SGHNT and YENEEA. CDR3 in amino acids: CASSLRMNTEAFF. DNA for the CDR3: TGTGCCAGCAGCCTACGAATGAACACTGAAGCTTTCTTT.

The V gene is TRBV28, the J gene TRBJ1-2, with a possible D match to TRBD1 (5 bases). Trimming cost V 3 bases and J 4 bases, with 12 bases left between them. CDR1 MDHEN and CDR2 SYDVKM come from the germline V gene. The CDR3 is 14 amino acids. CDR3: CASSLGGTGYGYTF. The DNA of the CDR3 is TGTGCCAGCAGTTTGGGGGGGACTGGCTATGGCTACACCTTC.

The CDR3 nucleotides are TGCGCCAGCAGCCTTATACTAGCGGGAAACACAGATACGCAGTATTTT. Translation gives CASSLILAGNTDTQYF. The V call is TRBV5-1, the J call TRBJ2-3; TRBD2 aligns across 10 bases. Germline assignment: CDR1 SGHRS and CDR2 YFSETQ. The CDR3 is made up of 16 amino acids. V gave up 4 bases and J gave up 2 bases; unmatched junction bases: 7.

The chain joins TRBV11-2 to TRBJ1-1; D gene unclear. This CDR3 comprises 15 residues. Trimming cost V 2 bases and J 0 bases, with 10 bases left between them. In germline, CDR1 is SGHAT, CDR2 FQNNGV. The CDR3 is CASSLSGNLNTEAFF. In nucleotides, the CDR3 is TGTGCCAGCAGCTTATCGGGTAACCTGAACACTGAAGCTTTCTTT.

This clone was picked up a small number of times. The chain joins TRBV4-3 to TRBJ2-7, with 10 bases matching TRBD1. This CDR3 contains 15 residues. Looked up from germline, CDR1 is LGHNA and CDR2 is YSLEER. V was pared by 4 bases and J by 3 bases, with 6 bases of the junction left unmatched. The CDR3 nucleotides are TGCGCCAGCAGCCTTAGGAGGACAGGGGGCTACGAGCAGTACTTC. This codes for CASSLRRTGGYEQYF.

This rearrangement joins TRBV5-4 to TRBJ2-1, with D unresolved. Germline V gene data show CDR1 as SGHNT and CDR2 as YYREEE (reference sequence). V lost 0 bases, J lost 0 bases, and 7 bases lay in between. This CDR3 contains 15 residues. The CDR3 DNA reads TGTGCCAGCAGCTTGGAAGCGAGCTCCTACAATGAGCAGTTCTTC. This codes for CASSLEASSYNEQFF. The full variable domain, completed using reference TRBV5-4 and TRBJ2-1, is ETGVTQSPTHLIKTRGQQVTLRCSSQSGHNTVSWYQQALGQGPQFIFQYYREEENGRGNFPPRFSGLQFPNYSSELNVNALELDDSALYLCASSLEASSYNEQFFGPGTRLTVL.